This T cell receptor (beta chain) was recorded in a study of blood T cell repertoires in COVID-19. Study context: There were acute and convalescent COVID-19 samples, and they came from the United States, Italy and Spain. T cells, B-cell-depleted T cells, or PBMCs provided the cDNA or gDNA that served as material.

Authors' analysis steps: How many nucleated cells were present was estimated from reference gene primer amplification. Produced via immunoSEQ multiplex PCR; TCRdb's table is partial and in-frame only. V and J calls and clone size come straight from that table; D and trimming were deduced from the DNA. The top ten hold just under 6.5% of the sample, which has fewer than 250,000 clones, around 81% seen once. V lost 5 bases, J lost 14 bases, and 20 bases lay in between. Germline CDR1 SNHLY, CDR2 FYNNEI. This CDR3 is built from 13 residues. The V and J genes are TRBV2 and TRBJ2-3; perhaps TRBD2 as D (6 bases). The specimen sequenced was peripheral blood. This TCR was sampled from a woman aged 55 to 70 with active or convalescent COVID-19. CDR3 residues: CASSSATGTPRYF. In nucleotides, the CDR3 is TGTGCCAGCAGTTCCGCTACCGGGACTCCGAGGTATTTT.